This T cell receptor beta chain came from a study of technical replicates of blood from several donors. The CDR3 is 16 amino acids. V was clipped by 3 bases and J by 3 bases, with 17 bases between them. Germline V CDR1 and CDR2: MGHRA, YSYEKL. Method: immunoSEQ multiplex PCR; TCRdb's copy keeps in-frame clones and lacks some. The table includes 70,000 or so clones, roughly 88% detected once. The sequence came from a human donor in good health. Some clones in this sample may be carry-over from other donors' samples. The genes are TRBV4-1 and TRBJ1-1; D possibly corresponds to TRBD1 (6 bases). The specimen sequenced was PBMCs. In DNA form, the CDR3 reads TGCGCCAGCAGCCACCAAGAGTCGGGGGGCGACACTGAAGCTTTCTTT. Its protein is CASSHQESGGDTEAFF.